Each of the 22 T cell receptor beta chains below was sequenced from the same sample in a study of prognosis after radiotherapy for stage I lung cancer. Two rounds of multiplex PCR amplified TCR beta CDR3 from genomic DNA. Primers were specific to each TRBV and TRBJ gene in first-round PCR. TCRdb itself ran the multiplex PCR reads through MiXCR, one entry per CDR3 protein. This sample has some 14,000 distinct CDR3 sequences, with 30% found just once. The material sequenced was PBMCs, taken before or after stereotactic body radiation therapy (not recorded which). These receptor sequences come from a donor aged 50 or older with non-small cell lung cancer.

DNA of the CDR3: TGTGCCAGCAGCCCCTTACAGGGCTTTAATGAAAAACTGTTTTTT. It yields the protein CASSPLQGFNEKLFF. The V gene is TRBV9, the J gene TRBJ1-4; a possible D gene is TRBD1 (6 bases). CDR1 is SGDLS, CDR2 YYNGEE, per germline. V gave up 4 bases and J gave up 4 bases, with 14 bases separating them. This CDR3 contains 15 residues.

This clonotype was detected ten times or more. DNA for the CDR3: TGTGCCAGCAGCCAAGGGCGAGGGACACAGGATGGCTACACCTTC. The encoded protein is CASSQGRGTQDGYTF. The gene calls are TRBV3-1 and TRBJ1-2; possible D gene TRBD1, 6 bases. Germline V gene sequence: CDR1 LGHDT, CDR2 YNNKEL (reference sequence). This CDR3 is 15 amino acids long. Between the trimmed V and J ends, which lost 1 base and 6 bases, there was a span of 15 bases.

Many counts were recorded for this clonotype. CDR3 DNA: TGTGCCACTTCGACAGGAGTTTCCTACGAGCAGTACTTC. It codes for CATSTGVSYEQYF. The chain has TRBV19 and TRBJ2-7, with D perhaps TRBD1 (6 bases). CDR1 and CDR2 (germline): LNHDA, SQIVND (reference sequence). V was pared by 10 bases and J by 1 base, with 14 bases between. The CDR3 spans 13 residues.

This rearrangement joins TRBV7-9 to TRBJ2-2, with TRBD1 matching 8 bases. This CDR3 is built from 16 residues. CDR1 is SEHNR and CDR2 is FQNEAQ in the germline V gene (reference sequence). V gave up 10 bases and J gave up 4 bases; unmatched junction bases: 14. CDR3 region: CAMGRILDRVTGELFF. The CDR3 coding sequence is TGTGCCATGGGACGAATCCTGGACAGGGTCACCGGGGAGCTGTTTTTT.

In its sample, this clonotype was seen many times. The chain carries TRBV12-3 or TRBV12-4 and TRBJ2-5, with D perhaps TRBD1 or TRBD2 (6 bases each). Deletions cut 2 bases from V and 5 bases from J, with 15 bases between. This CDR3 is 15 amino acids long. The CDR3 sequence: CASSLSGGGWETQYF. The CDR3 nucleotides read TGTGCCAGCAGTTTATCCGGGGGCGGTTGGGAGACCCAGTACTTC.

This clonotype was counted at least ten times. The chain links TRBV2 to TRBJ1-4, with 9 nucleotides matching TRBD1. The V and J ends lost 3 bases and 7 bases, in that order; junction bases with no gene match: 6. Germline CDR1 reads SNHLY; CDR2 reads FYNNEI. The CDR3 runs 15 residues. CDR3 in DNA: TGTGCCAGCAGTGAGGGACAGGGTATAGGTGAAAAACTGTTTTTT. Its translation: CASSEGQGIGEKLFF.

This clonotype has a count of ten or more. The rearrangement joins TRBV7-6 to TRBJ1-3; 7 bases match TRBD1. V lost 0 bases to trimming and J lost 0 bases; unmatched junction nucleotides: 2. The CDR3 runs 16 residues. The germline CDR1 and CDR2 sequences are SGHVS and FNYEAQ. The CDR3 loop is CASSLAGQLSGNTIYF. The CDR3 nucleotides are TGTGCCAGCAGCTTAGCGGGACAGCTCTCTGGAAACACCATATATTTT. The full variable domain, its missing parts supplied by reference TRBV7-6 and TRBJ1-3, is GAGVSQSPRYKVTKRGQDVALRCDPISGHVSLYWYRQALGQGPEFLTYFNYEAQQDKSGLPNDRFSAERPEGSISTLTIQRTEQRDSAMYRCASSLAGQLSGNTIYFGEGSWLTVV.

This clonotype occurred many times. This chain joins TRBV2 and TRBJ1-2; 9 positions match TRBD1. Germline V lookup: CDR1 SNHLY, CDR2 FYNNEI. The CDR3 totals 14 residues. With V trimmed by 3 bases and J by 3 bases, 2 bases remained unmatched. CDR3 in amino acids: CASSEDRGDYGYTF. CDR3 in DNA: TGTGCCAGCAGTGAGGACAGGGGAGACTATGGCTACACCTTC. The full variable domain, with the rest looked up from reference TRBV2 and TRBJ1-2, is EPEVTQTPSHQVTQMGQEVILRCVPISNHLYFYWYRQILGQKVEFLVSFYNNEISEKSEIFDDQFSVERPDGSNFTLKIRSTKLEDSAMYFCASSEDRGDYGYTFGSGTRLTVV.

This clonotype was found many times. The rearrangement uses TRBV30 and TRBJ2-1; 13 nucleotides agree with TRBD2. This CDR3 is 15 amino acids long. Germline CDR1 reads GTSNPN; CDR2 reads SVGIG (reference sequence). The V gene end was trimmed by 0 bases and the J gene end by 7 bases; junction bases not matched to a gene: 3. The CDR3 DNA follows: TGTGCCTGGAGTGTACAACTAGCGGGAGGGAATGAGCAGTTCTTC. It translates to CAWSVQLAGGNEQFF.

Judged by abundance, this clonotype is medium-sized. The CDR3 sequence is CASIKLPGQGITEAFF. In nucleotides, the CDR3 is TGTGCCAGCATTAAACTTCCGGGACAGGGGATAACTGAAGCTTTCTTT. The chain has TRBV6-4 and TRBJ1-1; 10 positions match TRBD1. Germline CDR1 MRHNA, CDR2 SNTAGT. V lost 7 bases and J lost 5; bases outside the gene matches: 13. The CDR3 runs 16 residues.

Many counts were recorded for this clonotype. The chain carries TRBV7-2 and TRBJ2-2; D not certain. Germline V lookup: CDR1 SGHTA, CDR2 FQGNSA. V dropped 1 base and J dropped 3 bases, with 6 bases sitting between them. The CDR3 consists of 14 residues. CDR3 in DNA: TGTGCCAGCAGCTTAGGCCAGTACACCGGGGAGCTGTTTTTT. This gives the protein CASSLGQYTGELFF.

The chain joins TRBV7-2 to TRBJ2-5, with a possible D match to TRBD2 (6 bases). The germline CDR1 and CDR2 sequences are SGHTA and FQGNSA. The CDR3 has 14 residues. The V end lost 5 bases, the J end lost 7 bases, and 17 bases lay between the germline ends. In nucleotides, the CDR3 is TGTGCCAGCAGCACCCCAGCGGGTGGAAGGACCCAGTACTTC. Translating it yields CASSTPAGGRTQYF.

Notes on this clonotype: A read error may be the cause here, since a much bigger clone is one base away. The chain's CDR3 is CASGASGGVNEQFF. CDR3 DNA: TGCGCCAGCGGAGCTAGCGGGGGGGTGAATGAGCAGTTCTTC. The V gene is TRBV5-1, the J gene TRBJ2-1; 12 bases match TRBD2. The CDR3 extends over 14 amino acids. From germline, CDR1 is SGHRS and CDR2 YFSETQ. J was trimmed by 7 bases and V by 7 bases; bases with no gene match: 6.

This clonotype has just a few counts. The rearrangement joins TRBV7-2 to TRBJ2-2; D is perhaps TRBD2 (7 bases). From germline, CDR1 is SGHTA and CDR2 FQGNSA. CDR3 size: 15 residues. With 10 bases removed from V and 5 bases from J, the gap between germline ends came to 20 bases. Here the CDR3 reads CATKEWGGATGELFF. DNA of the CDR3: TGTGCCACCAAGGAATGGGGGGGGGCTACCGGGGAGCTGTTTTTT.

On this clonotype: It is likely a read error: a sequence one base away is far more abundant. V and J are TRBV7-9 and TRBJ1-5, with 7 bases identical to TRBD1. The CDR3 runs to 16 residues. Germline V lookup: CDR1 SEHNR, CDR2 FQNEAQ (reference sequence). CDR3 loop: CASSLRDRGSNQTQHF. In DNA form, the CDR3 reads TGTGCCAGCAGCCTCCGGGACAGAGGTAGCAATCAGACCCAGCATTTT.

About this clonotype itself: The likely explanation is a read error, given a far larger clone one base away. The rearrangement joins TRBV10-3 to TRBJ2-7; no definite D call. The CDR3 contains 15 residues. Germline V gene data show CDR1 as ENHRY and CDR2 as SYGVKD. The germline V and J ends were trimmed by 5 bases and 2 bases, with 16 bases remaining between them. CDR3 protein: CAISFGPAKAYEQYF. The CDR3 coding sequence is TGTGCCATCAGTTTCGGGCCAGCAAAAGCCTACGAGCAGTACTTC.

The chain uses TRBV20-1 and TRBJ2-5, with 14 bases matching TRBD2. Per germline, CDR1 DFQATT and CDR2 SNEGSKA (reference sequence). CDR3 length: 14 residues. CDR3 amino acids: CSSLTSGGAGTQYF. The CDR3 coding sequence is TGCAGCTCTCTGACTAGCGGGGGGGCAGGGACCCAGTACTTC.

This clonotype appeared many times. CDR3 in amino acids: CSARDSGGKTEYF. CDR3 in DNA: TGCAGTGCTAGAGATTCGGGGGGGAAGACGGAGTACTTC. This chain links TRBV20-1 with TRBJ2-7, with TRBD2 matching 8 bases. Trimming at V came to 0 bases and at J to 11 bases, leaving 9 bases not matched to a gene. This CDR3 is built from 13 residues. CDR1 DFQATT and CDR2 SNEGSKA come from the germline V gene (reference sequence).

This clonotype has ten or more counts. V gene TRBV28 combines with J gene TRBJ2-5; tentatively, D is TRBD1 (5 bases). Germline loops: CDR1 MDHEN, CDR2 SYDVKM. The length of the CDR3 is 15 residues. Trimming removed 6 bases at V and 2 bases at J, with 16 bases between. For the CDR3, the DNA is TGTGCCAGCAGGCGAGGAAGGGGTTCTCAAGAGACCCAGTACTTC. Its translation: CASRRGRGSQETQYF.

Relative to its sample, this clonotype is medium-sized. The CDR3 DNA sequence: TGTGCCATCACCCGGGGAGGAGGAGAGGGCTACACCTTC. Its translation is CAITRGGGEGYTF. This sequence joins TRBV6-1 and TRBJ1-2; D not certain. Germline-derived CDR1 and CDR2 are MNHNS and SASEGT. The CDR3 is made up of 13 amino acids. V gave up 10 bases and J gave up 8 bases, with 20 bases separating them.

This clonotype is medium-sized in the sample. The J gene is TRBJ2-7, the V gene TRBV5-1; 7 bases match TRBD1. V dropped 4 bases and J dropped 3; count of bases not matched to a gene: 7. There are 14 residues in the CDR3. Per germline, CDR1 SGHRS and CDR2 YFSETQ. The CDR3 region has the DNA TGCGCCAGCAGCCCCGGGACAGTTCTCTACGAGCAGTACTTC. Encoded protein: CASSPGTVLYEQYF.

This clonotype was seen many times. The chain uses TRBV15 and TRBJ1-2; no clear D gene. The CDR3 runs to 15 residues. Germline V lookup: CDR1 LNHNV, CDR2 YYDKDF (reference sequence). V lost 5 bases, J lost 0 bases, and 13 bases lay in between. CDR3 sequence reads: CATSATKNTNYGYTF. The CDR3 DNA is TGTGCCACCAGCGCAACTAAAAACACTAACTATGGCTACACCTTC.